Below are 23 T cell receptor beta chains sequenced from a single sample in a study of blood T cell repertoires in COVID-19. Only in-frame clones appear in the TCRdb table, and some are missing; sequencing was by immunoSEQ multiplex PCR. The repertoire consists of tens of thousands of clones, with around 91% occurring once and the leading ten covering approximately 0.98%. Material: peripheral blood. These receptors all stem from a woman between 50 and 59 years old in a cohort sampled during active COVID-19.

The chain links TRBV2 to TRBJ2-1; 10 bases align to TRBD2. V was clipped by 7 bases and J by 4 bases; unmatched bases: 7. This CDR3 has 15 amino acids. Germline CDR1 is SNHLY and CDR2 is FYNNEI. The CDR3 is CASNLELAGYNEQFF. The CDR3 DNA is TGTGCCAGCAATCTCGAACTAGCGGGGTACAATGAGCAGTTCTTC.

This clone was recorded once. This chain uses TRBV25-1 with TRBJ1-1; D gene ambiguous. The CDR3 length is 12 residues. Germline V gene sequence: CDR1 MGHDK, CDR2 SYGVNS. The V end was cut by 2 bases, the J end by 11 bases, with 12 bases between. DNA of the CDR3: TGTGCCAGCAGTGAAGGGAGCGGCCCGGCTTTCTTT. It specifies CASSEGSGPAFF.

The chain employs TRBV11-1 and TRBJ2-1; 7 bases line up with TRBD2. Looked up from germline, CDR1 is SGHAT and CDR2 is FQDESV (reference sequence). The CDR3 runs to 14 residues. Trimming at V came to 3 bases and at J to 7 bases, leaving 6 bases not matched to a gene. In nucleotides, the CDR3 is TGTGCCAGCAGCTTCGGACTAGTAGGTAATGAGCAGTTCTTC. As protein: CASSFGLVGNEQFF.

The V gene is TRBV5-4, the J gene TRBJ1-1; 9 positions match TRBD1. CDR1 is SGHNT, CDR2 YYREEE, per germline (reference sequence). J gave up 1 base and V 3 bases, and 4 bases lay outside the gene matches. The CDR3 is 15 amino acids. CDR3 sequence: CASSSEGQGNTEAFF. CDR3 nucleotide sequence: TGTGCCAGCAGCTCGGAGGGACAGGGGAACACTGAAGCTTTCTTT.

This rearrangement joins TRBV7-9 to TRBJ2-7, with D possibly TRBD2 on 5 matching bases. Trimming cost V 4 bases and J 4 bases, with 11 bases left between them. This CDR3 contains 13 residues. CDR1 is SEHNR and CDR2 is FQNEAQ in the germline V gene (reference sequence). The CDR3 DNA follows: TGTGCCAGCAGCTCTGAGGAGGTGTACGAGCAGTACTTC. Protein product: CASSSEEVYEQYF.

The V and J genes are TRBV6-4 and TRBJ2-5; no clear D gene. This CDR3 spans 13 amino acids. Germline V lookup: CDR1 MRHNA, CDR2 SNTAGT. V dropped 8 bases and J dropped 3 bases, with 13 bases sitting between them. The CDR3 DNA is TGTGCCAGCGGATGGAGAGTAAAAGAGACCCAGTACTTC. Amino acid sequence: CASGWRVKETQYF.

As DNA, the CDR3 is TGTGCCAGCAGCCAAGTCCTCCTACTAGCGGGAGTAGTCCATGAGCAGTTCTTC. Its translation is CASSQVLLLAGVVHEQFF. This chain links TRBV3-1 (or the pseudogene TRBV3-2) with TRBJ2-1; 11 positions match TRBD2. Per the germline V gene, CDR1 is LGHDT and CDR2 is YNNKEL (reference sequence). Losses at the gene ends were 1 base for V and 8 bases for J; bases not matched to a gene: 13. The CDR3 has 18 residues.

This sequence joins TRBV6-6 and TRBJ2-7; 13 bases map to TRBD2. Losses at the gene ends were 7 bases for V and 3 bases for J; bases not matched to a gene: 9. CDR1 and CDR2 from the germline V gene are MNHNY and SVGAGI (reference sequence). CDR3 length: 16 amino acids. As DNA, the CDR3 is TGTGCCAGCACCAACCCCGGGACTAGCGGGAACTACGAGCAGTACTTC. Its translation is CASTNPGTSGNYEQYF.

The CDR3: CASSRGQGATEAFF. The CDR3 DNA reads TGTGCCAGCTCTCGTGGACAGGGGGCCACTGAAGCTTTCTTT. This rearrangement joins TRBV18 to TRBJ1-1; 11 nucleotides match TRBD1. Unmatched junction bases numbered 4, after V lost 6 bases and J lost 4 bases. Looked up from germline, CDR1 is KGHSH and CDR2 is LQKENI. The CDR3 runs 14 residues.

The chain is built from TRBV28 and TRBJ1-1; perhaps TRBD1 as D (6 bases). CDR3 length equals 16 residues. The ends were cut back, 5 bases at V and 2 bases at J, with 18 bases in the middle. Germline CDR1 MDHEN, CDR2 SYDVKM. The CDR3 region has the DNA TGTGCCAGCAGTCCCCCAGGGGAGGGTGGCAACACTGAAGCTTTCTTT. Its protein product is CASSPPGEGGNTEAFF. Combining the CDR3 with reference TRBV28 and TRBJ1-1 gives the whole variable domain DVKVTQSSRYLVKRTGEKVFLECVQDMDHENMFWYRQDPGLGLRLIYFSYDVKMKEKGDIPEGYSVSREKKERFSLILESASTNQTSMYLCASSPPGEGGNTEAFFGQGTRLTVV.

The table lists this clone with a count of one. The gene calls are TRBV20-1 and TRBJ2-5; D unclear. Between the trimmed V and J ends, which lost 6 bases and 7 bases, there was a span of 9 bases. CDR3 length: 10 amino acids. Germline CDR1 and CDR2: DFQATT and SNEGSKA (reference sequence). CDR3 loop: CSAHPGTQYF. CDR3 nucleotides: TGCAGTGCCCACCCGGGGACCCAGTACTTC.

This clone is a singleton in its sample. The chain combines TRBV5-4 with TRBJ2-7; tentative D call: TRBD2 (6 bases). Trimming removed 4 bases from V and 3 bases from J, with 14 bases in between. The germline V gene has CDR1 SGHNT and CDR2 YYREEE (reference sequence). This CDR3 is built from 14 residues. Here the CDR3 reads CASSHPRRDYEQYF. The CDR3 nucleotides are TGTGCCAGCAGCCACCCCCGGCGGGACTACGAGCAGTACTTC.

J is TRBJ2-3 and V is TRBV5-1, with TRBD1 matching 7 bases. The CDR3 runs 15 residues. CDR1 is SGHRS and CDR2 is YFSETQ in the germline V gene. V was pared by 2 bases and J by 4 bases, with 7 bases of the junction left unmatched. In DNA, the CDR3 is TGCGCCAGCAGCTTCGGGCAGGGGGTGTCAGATACGCAGTATTTT. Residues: CASSFGQGVSDTQYF.

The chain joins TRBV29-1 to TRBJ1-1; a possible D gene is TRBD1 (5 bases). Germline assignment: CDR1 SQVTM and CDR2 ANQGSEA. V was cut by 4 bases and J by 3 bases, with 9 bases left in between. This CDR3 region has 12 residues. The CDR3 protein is CSVALRDTEAFF. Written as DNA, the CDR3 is TGCAGCGTTGCCCTCAGGGACACTGAAGCTTTCTTT.

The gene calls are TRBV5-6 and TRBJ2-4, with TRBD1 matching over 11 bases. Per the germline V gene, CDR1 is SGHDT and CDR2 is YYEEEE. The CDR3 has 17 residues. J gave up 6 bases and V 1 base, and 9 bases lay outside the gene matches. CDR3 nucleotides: TGTGCCAGCAGCTTGCTAGCCGGACAGGGGGCGATAAACATTCAGTACTTC. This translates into CASSLLAGQGAINIQYF. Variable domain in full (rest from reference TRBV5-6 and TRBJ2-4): DAGVTQSPTHLIKTRGQQVTLRCSPKSGHDTVSWYQQALGQGPQFIFQYYEEEERQRGNFPDRFSGHQFPNYSSELNVNALLLGDSALYLCASSLLAGQGAINIQYFGAGTRLSVL.

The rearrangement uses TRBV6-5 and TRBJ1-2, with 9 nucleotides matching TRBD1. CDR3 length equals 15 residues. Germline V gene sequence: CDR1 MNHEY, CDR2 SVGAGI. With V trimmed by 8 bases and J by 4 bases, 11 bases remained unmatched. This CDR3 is CASLPRDRESYGYTF. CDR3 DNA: TGTGCCAGCCTACCCCGGGACAGGGAGTCCTATGGCTACACCTTC.

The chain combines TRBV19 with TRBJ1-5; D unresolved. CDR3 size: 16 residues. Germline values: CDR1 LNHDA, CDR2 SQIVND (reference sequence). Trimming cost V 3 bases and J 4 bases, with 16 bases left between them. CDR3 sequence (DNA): TGTGCCAGTAGTATCTCCTCCCTCGCGTGGAATCAGCCCCAGCATTTT. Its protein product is CASSISSLAWNQPQHF.

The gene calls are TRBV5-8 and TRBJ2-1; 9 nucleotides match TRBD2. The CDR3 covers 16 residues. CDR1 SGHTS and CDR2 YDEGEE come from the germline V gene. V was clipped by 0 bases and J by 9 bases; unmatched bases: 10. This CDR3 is CASSLGRVAGVGEQFF. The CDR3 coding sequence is TGTGCCAGCAGCTTGGGTAGGGTAGCGGGAGTAGGTGAGCAGTTCTTC. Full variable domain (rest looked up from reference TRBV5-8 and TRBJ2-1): EAGVTQSPTHLIKTRGQQATLRCSPISGHTSVYWYQQALGLGLQFLLWYDEGEERNRGNFPPRFSGRQFPNYSSELNVNALELEDSALYLCASSLGRVAGVGEQFFGPGTRLTVL.

DNA of the CDR3: TGTGCCAGCAGCTCCCAGGGATCCGGGGGCTACGAGCAGTACTTC. It translates to CASSSQGSGGYEQYF. J is TRBJ2-7 and V is TRBV7-2; a weak D match, TRBD2 (6 bases). Between the trimmed V and J ends, which lost 4 bases and 3 bases, there was a span of 16 bases. The CDR3 consists of 15 residues. CDR1 is SGHTA, CDR2 FQGNSA, per germline.

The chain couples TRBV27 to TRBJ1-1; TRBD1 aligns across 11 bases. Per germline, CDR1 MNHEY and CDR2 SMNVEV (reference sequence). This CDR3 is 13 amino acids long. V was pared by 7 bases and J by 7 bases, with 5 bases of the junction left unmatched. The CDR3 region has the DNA TGTGCCAGCACCGTTGGGACAGGGGGTGAAGCTTTCTTT. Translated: CASTVGTGGEAFF.

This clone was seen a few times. CDR3 residues: CSARSKIEAFF. DNA of the CDR3: TGCAGTGCTAGATCCAAAATTGAAGCTTTCTTT. The genes are TRBV20-1 and TRBJ1-1; D remains unclear. Looked up from germline, CDR1 is DFQATT and CDR2 is SNEGSKA (reference sequence). The CDR3 runs to 11 residues. Trimming took 2 bases from V and 7 from J, leaving 8 bases between them.

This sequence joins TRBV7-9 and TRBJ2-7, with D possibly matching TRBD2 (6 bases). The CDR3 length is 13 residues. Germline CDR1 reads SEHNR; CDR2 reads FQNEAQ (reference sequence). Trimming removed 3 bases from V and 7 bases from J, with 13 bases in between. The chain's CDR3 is CASSLSRGGEQYF. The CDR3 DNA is TGTGCCAGCAGCTTGTCAAGGGGAGGTGAGCAGTACTTC.

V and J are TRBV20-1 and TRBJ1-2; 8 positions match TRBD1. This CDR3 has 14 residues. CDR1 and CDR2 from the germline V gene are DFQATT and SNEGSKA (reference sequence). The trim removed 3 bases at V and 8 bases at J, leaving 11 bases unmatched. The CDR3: CSASIGDRLGGYTF. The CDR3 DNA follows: TGCAGTGCTAGTATAGGGGACAGGCTTGGAGGCTACACCTTC.